The clone carrying this TCR beta chain was seen a single time. Antigen specificity is unknown. The sample originates from a study of blood T cells in healthy people across ages. Study results and caveats: Whereas aged donors had fewer naive CD4+ cells, long-lived donors had more of them and higher diversity. Getting older went along with TCR beta diversity per million T cells dropping roughly linearly.

Drawn from each donor were approximately 10 milliliters of peripheral blood. Germline loops: CDR1 MNHEY, CDR2 SMNVEV (reference sequence). J was trimmed by 12 bases and V by 1 base; bases with no gene match: 5. The CDR3 contains 13 residues. It was with a sample-barcoded 5' primer and a J-beta primer mix that a second PCR of about 6 to 12 cycles was run. All samples gave at least 2.5 million CDR3-containing paired-end reads. TCRdb used MiXCR to reprocess the 5' RACE reads, holding one entry per CDR3 protein. The sample includes around 1,700,000 distinct CDR3 sequences, roughly 27% of them seen just once.

This rearrangement joins TRBV27 to TRBJ2-3; 9 nucleotides agree with TRBD2. The specimen sequenced was blood. The origin of this receptor is a woman in her 30s in good health. The CDR3: CASSLYKRGDQYF. The CDR3 DNA reads TGTGCCAGCAGTTTATATAAGCGGGGGGACCAGTATTTT.